These 26 T cell receptor beta chains share one sample of origin, sequenced in a study of blood T cell repertoires in COVID-19. Here immunoSEQ multiplex PCR was the method, and the copy in TCRdb shows in-frame clones only, minus some. The sample contains about 250,000 clones, approximately 82% of which appear only once. Sample: peripheral blood. These receptors all come from an older man with acute or convalescent COVID-19.

The chain carries TRBV7-9 and TRBJ2-1; D is unresolved. The germline V and J ends were trimmed by 5 bases and 10 bases, with 9 bases remaining between them. Germline-derived CDR1 and CDR2 are SEHNR and FQNEAQ (reference sequence). This CDR3 spans 11 amino acids. For the CDR3, the DNA is TGTGCCAGCAGCCTACAGATGGAGCAGTTCTTC. Protein sequence: CASSLQMEQFF.

The chain uses TRBV27 and TRBJ2-2; weak D call: TRBD2 (5 bases). Germline V gene lookup returns CDR1 MNHEY and CDR2 SMNVEV (reference sequence). Trimming removed 2 bases from V and 4 bases from J, with 11 bases in between. The CDR3 is 15 amino acids. The CDR3 DNA reads TGTGCCAGCAGTTTAGGAGGTATAGGCACCGGGGAGCTGTTTTTT. Encoded protein: CASSLGGIGTGELFF.

The CDR3 sequence is CSVETGGRETQYF. CDR3 coding DNA: TGCAGCGTTGAAACCGGGGGTAGAGAGACCCAGTACTTC. The chain employs TRBV29-1 and TRBJ2-5; perhaps TRBD2 as D (6 bases). The germline V and J ends were trimmed by 2 bases and 4 bases, with 11 bases remaining between them. Per germline, CDR1 SQVTM and CDR2 ANQGSEA. There are 13 residues in the CDR3.

The chain carries TRBV28 and TRBJ1-5; D uncertain. The CDR3 is 13 residues long. V shed 7 bases and J shed 7 bases, with 14 bases lying between them. Germline CDR1 MDHEN, CDR2 SYDVKM. CDR3 nucleotide sequence: TGTGCCAGCACCCCCCCGGCGGGCCAGCCCCAGCATTTT. Its translation: CASTPPAGQPQHF.

The chain recombines TRBV20-1 with TRBJ2-1; tentatively, D is TRBD2 (6 bases). The V gene's germline CDR1 is DFQATT and CDR2 SNEGSKA (reference sequence). Deletions cut 1 base from V and 9 bases from J, with 7 bases between. The CDR3 loop spans 11 amino acids. DNA for the CDR3: TGCAGTGCTAGAGGTAGCGGTGAGCAGTTCTTC. Its translation is CSARGSGEQFF.

Ten or more counts support this clone. The chain links TRBV7-3 to TRBJ2-7; 10 bases are a match to TRBD2. V was clipped by 5 bases and J by 9 bases; unmatched bases: 13. Germline V gene sequence: CDR1 SGHTA, CDR2 FQGTGA. The CDR3 totals 15 residues. CDR3 in DNA: TGTGCCAGCAGCCCCTCTGGGCTAGCGGGAGAAGGGCAGTACTTC. Its translation: CASSPSGLAGEGQYF.

This clone showed up just a few times. V and J are TRBV5-1 and TRBJ2-2; weak D call: TRBD1 (5 bases). The CDR3 spans 14 residues. The V end lost 5 bases, the J end lost 0 bases, and 8 bases lay between the germline ends. Germline assignment: CDR1 SGHRS and CDR2 YFSETQ. Here the CDR3 DNA reads TGCGCCAGCAGGACAGACACGAACACCGGGGAGCTGTTTTTT. Its protein is CASRTDTNTGELFF.

V and J are TRBV5-1 and TRBJ2-5; the match to TRBD2 covers 9 bases. This CDR3 has 15 amino acids. The germline V gene has CDR1 SGHRS and CDR2 YFSETQ. Trimming cost V 0 bases and J 7 bases; bases outside gene matches: 7. DNA of the CDR3: TGCGCCAGCAGCTTGGATGCTAGCGGGGATGGGACCCAGTACTTC. It specifies CASSLDASGDGTQYF.

The chain links TRBV18 to TRBJ2-7; 7 bases map to TRBD2. The CDR3 loop spans 14 amino acids. CDR1 is KGHSH and CDR2 is LQKENI in the germline V gene. The junction had 5 bases not matched to a gene; V was cut back by 1 base and J by 5 bases. The CDR3: CASSPLASGDEQYF. DNA for the CDR3: TGTGCCAGCTCACCACTGGCTAGCGGCGACGAGCAGTACTTC.

The V call is TRBV6-5, the J call TRBJ2-7; 11 bases align to TRBD2. V was clipped by 6 bases and J by 3 bases; unmatched bases: 1. This CDR3 region has 13 residues. Germline CDR1 and CDR2: MNHEY and SVGAGI. In nucleotides, the CDR3 is TGTGCCAGCAGGGGGACTAGCGGCTACGAGCAGTACTTC. Amino acids: CASRGTSGYEQYF.

J is TRBJ1-2 and V is TRBV6-5, with D uncertain. The CDR3 contains 13 residues. Germline CDR1 MNHEY, CDR2 SVGAGI. V lost 0 bases to trimming and J lost 4 bases, with 6 bases between them. The DNA of the CDR3 is TGTGCCAGCAGTTACTCTCTACTCTATGGCTACACCTTC. Translation gives CASSYSLLYGYTF.

The chain links TRBV5-1 to TRBJ1-3, with TRBD1 matching 7 bases. The CDR3 has 15 residues. CDR1 SGHRS and CDR2 YFSETQ come from the germline V gene. With 4 bases clipped from V and 6 bases from J, the junction kept 10 bases outside the gene matches. This CDR3 reads CASSTSTGPENTIYF. As DNA, the CDR3 is TGCGCCAGCAGCACCTCGACAGGGCCCGAAAACACCATATATTTT.

The chain recombines TRBV18 with TRBJ2-7; possible D gene TRBD1, 6 bases. Trimming took off 3 bases at V and 3 bases at J, with 15 bases between the two ends. CDR3 size: 15 residues. Germline V lookup: CDR1 KGHSH, CDR2 LQKENI. CDR3 bases: TGTGCCAGCTCACCGTCAGGGACAAGTTACTACGAGCAGTACTTC. It specifies CASSPSGTSYYEQYF. Complete variable domain (other parts from reference TRBV18 and TRBJ2-7): NAGVMQNPRHLVRRRGQEARLRCSPMKGHSHVYWYRQLPEEGLKFMVYLQKENIIDESGMPKERFSAEFPKEGPSILRIQQVVRGDSAAYFCASSPSGTSYYEQYFGPGTRLTVT.

The rearrangement joins TRBV5-1 to TRBJ2-3; 8 bases line up with TRBD2. V was pared by 0 bases and J by 4 bases, with 7 bases of the junction left unmatched. This CDR3 contains 16 residues. Per the germline V gene, CDR1 is SGHRS and CDR2 is YFSETQ. DNA of the CDR3: TGCGCCAGCAGCTTGGGCGGGGGGCTCAAAGCAGATACGCAGTATTTT. It encodes CASSLGGGLKADTQYF.

The chain has TRBV28 and TRBJ2-7; 9 bases agree with TRBD1. V was clipped by 8 bases and J by 2 bases; unmatched bases: 1. Germline values: CDR1 MDHEN, CDR2 SYDVKM. The CDR3 consists of 12 residues. The CDR3 protein is CASRDRAYEQYF. DNA for the CDR3: TGTGCCAGCCGGGACAGGGCCTACGAGCAGTACTTC.

The chain carries TRBV6-5 and TRBJ1-4; D is perhaps TRBD1 (6 bases). Between the trimmed V and J ends, which lost 6 bases and 8 bases, there was a span of 19 bases. CDR1 and CDR2 (germline): MNHEY, SVGAGI. The CDR3 loop spans 15 amino acids. The DNA of the CDR3 is TGTGCCAGCAGCCTAACAGGGTCTTTTGGGGAAAAACTGTTTTTT. Its translation is CASSLTGSFGEKLFF.

The V and J genes are TRBV6-1 and TRBJ2-7; D gene uncertain. Germline values: CDR1 MNHNS, CDR2 SASEGT. CDR3 length: 16 amino acids. V shed 3 bases and J shed 2 bases, with 17 bases lying between them. CDR3 coding DNA: TGTGCCAGCAGTGACCCCACGGCAGACTCCCCCTACGAGCAGTACTTC. It is translated as CASSDPTADSPYEQYF.

The rearrangement uses TRBV5-4 and TRBJ2-5; 10 bases are shared with TRBD2. CDR3 size: 15 residues. The germline V gene has CDR1 SGHNT and CDR2 YYREEE (reference sequence). V was clipped by 4 bases and J by 7 bases; unmatched bases: 10. The CDR3 loop is CASSRAGGPMGTQYF. CDR3 in DNA: TGTGCCAGCAGCCGAGCGGGAGGGCCGATGGGGACCCAGTACTTC.

The J gene is TRBJ1-1, the V gene TRBV28, with 8 bases fitting TRBD1. The CDR3 loop spans 14 amino acids. Germline assignment: CDR1 MDHEN and CDR2 SYDVKM. With V trimmed by 5 bases and J by 1 base, 3 bases remained unmatched. The CDR3 sequence is CASSRQGRNTEAFF. In DNA, the CDR3 is TGTGCCAGCAGTCGACAGGGGAGGAACACTGAAGCTTTCTTT.

The chain recombines TRBV27 with TRBJ2-1; D call uncertain. The germline gives CDR1 MNHEY, CDR2 SMNVEV (reference sequence). This CDR3 is 12 amino acids long. Trimming pared 5 bases from V and 6 bases from J, leaving 8 bases between. The CDR3 here is CASSPRVNEQFF. Written as DNA, the CDR3 is TGTGCCAGCAGTCCCCGGGTCAATGAGCAGTTCTTC.

The chain is built from TRBV18 and TRBJ2-5; D may be TRBD2 (6 bases). The V gene's germline CDR1 is KGHSH and CDR2 LQKENI. The CDR3 contains 16 residues. V lost 3 bases to trimming and J lost 3 bases, with 17 bases between them. The CDR3 protein is CASSPLGSGGEETQYF. In nucleotides, the CDR3 is TGTGCCAGCTCACCCCTCGGTTCCGGCGGGGAAGAGACCCAGTACTTC.

The chain has TRBV4-2 and TRBJ2-2; 9 bases align to TRBD2. CDR3 length: 16 residues. With V trimmed by 1 base and J by 0 bases, 0 bases remained unmatched. Germline CDR1 reads LGHNA; CDR2 reads YNFKEQ. This chain's CDR3 is CASSQASGANTGELFF. Here the CDR3 DNA reads TGTGCCAGCAGCCAAGCTAGCGGGGCGAACACCGGGGAGCTGTTTTTT.

This clone appeared many times. The gene calls are TRBV3-1 (or the pseudogene TRBV3-2) and TRBJ1-1, with D hard to call. CDR1 and CDR2 from the germline V gene are LGHDT and YNNKEL (reference sequence). The length of the CDR3 is 13 residues. Trimming took off 2 bases at V and 1 base at J, with 5 bases between the two ends. The CDR3 nucleotides read TGTGCCAGCAGCCAACCAGGGAACACTGAAGCTTTCTTT. Its translation is CASSQPGNTEAFF.

This chain joins TRBV13 and TRBJ2-7; TRBD1 aligns across 7 bases. This CDR3 has 15 amino acids. The J segment lost 2 bases and the V segment lost 1 base, leaving 5 bases of the junction unmatched. CDR1 is PRHDT and CDR2 is FYEKMQ in the germline V gene (reference sequence). The CDR3 region is CASSLVGQLAYEQYF. DNA of the CDR3: TGTGCCAGCAGCTTAGTGGGACAGTTAGCCTACGAGCAGTACTTC.

In its sample, this clone was seen a few times. The chain employs TRBV2 and TRBJ1-4, with 8 bases that match TRBD1. This CDR3 is 15 amino acids long. Germline V gives CDR1 SNHLY, CDR2 FYNNEI. J lost 7 bases, V lost 5 bases, and 9 bases had no gene match. CDR3 nucleotide sequence: TGTGCCAGCAGTCGTTCAGGGGGCCGGGGTGAAAAACTGTTTTTT. Protein sequence: CASSRSGGRGEKLFF.

V usage is TRBV5-1 and J usage is TRBJ2-7; 8 positions agree with TRBD2. The CDR3 loop spans 17 amino acids. CDR1 is SGHRS, CDR2 YFSETQ, per germline. The ends lost 0 bases at V and 5 bases at J; junction bases unmatched: 13. The CDR3 here is CASSLGMSSGIPNEQYF. For the CDR3, the DNA is TGCGCCAGCAGCTTGGGGATGAGTAGCGGGATACCCAACGAGCAGTACTTC.